This TCR beta chain was obtained from a study of T cells in Graves' hyperthyroidism and ophthalmopathy. Amplification targeted TCR beta CDR3 regions from RNA transcripts. The HTBI primer set was used in a first-round RT-PCR of the TCR CDR3. TCRdb re-called the multiplex PCR reads with MiXCR, one entry per CDR3 protein. In the table there are approximately 600,000 distinct CDR3 sequences, 15% to 20% of which are singletons. This clonotype was observed a handful of times. This TCR was recovered from a woman aged 25 to 39 with Graves' hyperthyroidism. Sequencing was performed on blood.

In DNA, the CDR3 is TGTGCCAGCAGCTTAGATGGGGGTGGAAAGTTCTTC. It encodes CASSLDGGGKFF. The J gene is TRBJ2-1, the V gene TRBV7-9; the D call may be TRBD1 or TRBD2 (5 bases each). V dropped 1 base and J dropped 14 bases, with 12 bases sitting between them. The germline V gene encodes CDR1 SEHNR and CDR2 FQNEAQ (reference sequence). This CDR3 contains 12 residues.